This TCR beta chain is from a study of beta chain features in type 1 diabetes. One heparinised blood draw averaging roughly 100 mL was given by each donor. TCRB transcripts that were expressed got sequenced, as all of the isolated RNA had been reverse transcribed. The data were produced by immunoSEQ multiplex PCR, yet TCRdb's version contains in-frame clones alone and is incomplete. This table holds fewer than 500,000 clones, around 14% found once. V was shortened by 0 bases and J by 7 bases, with 14 bases between the two germline ends. This CDR3 comprises 15 residues. Germline values: CDR1 SGDLS, CDR2 YYNGEE.

The sample was naive CD4+ T cells from blood. The TCR was taken from a man aged 25-45 years in good health. The chain recombines TRBV9 with TRBJ2-1; D is unresolved. The CDR3 DNA is TGTGCCAGCAGCGTAGGGGTCATAATGAGGAATGAGCAGTTCTTC. Amino acids: CASSVGVIMRNEQFF.